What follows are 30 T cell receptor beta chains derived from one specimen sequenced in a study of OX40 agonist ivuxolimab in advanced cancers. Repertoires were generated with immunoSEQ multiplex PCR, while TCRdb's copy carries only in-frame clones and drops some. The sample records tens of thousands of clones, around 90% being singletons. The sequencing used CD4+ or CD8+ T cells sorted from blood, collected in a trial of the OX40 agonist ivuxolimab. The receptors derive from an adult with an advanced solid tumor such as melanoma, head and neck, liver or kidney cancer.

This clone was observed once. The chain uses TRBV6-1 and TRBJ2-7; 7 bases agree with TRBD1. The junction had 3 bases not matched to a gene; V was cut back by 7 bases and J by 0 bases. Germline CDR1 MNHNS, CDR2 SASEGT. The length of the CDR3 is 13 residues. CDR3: CASTGQVSYEQYV. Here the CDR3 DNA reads TGTGCCAGCACAGGACAGGTCTCCTACGAGCAGTACGTC.

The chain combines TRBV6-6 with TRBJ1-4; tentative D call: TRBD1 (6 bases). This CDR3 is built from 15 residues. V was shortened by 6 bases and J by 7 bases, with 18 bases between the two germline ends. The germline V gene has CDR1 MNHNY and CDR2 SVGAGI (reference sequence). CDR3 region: CASSQAARGGEKLFF. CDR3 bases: TGTGCCAGCAGCCAGGCGGCCAGGGGAGGTGAAAAACTGTTTTTT.

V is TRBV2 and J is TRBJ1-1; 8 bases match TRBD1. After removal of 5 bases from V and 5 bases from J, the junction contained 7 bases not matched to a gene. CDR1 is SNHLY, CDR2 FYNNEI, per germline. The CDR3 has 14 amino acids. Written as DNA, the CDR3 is TGTGCCAGCAGTAAAAGGACAGGGTTGACTGAAGCTTTCTTT. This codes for CASSKRTGLTEAFF.

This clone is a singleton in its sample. The CDR3 bases are TGTGCCAGTAGTCGGACAGGGGCCTTGAACACTGAAGCTTTCTTT. Encoded protein: CASSRTGALNTEAFF. The chain carries TRBV19 and TRBJ1-1; 9 bases agree with TRBD1. The CDR3 is made up of 15 amino acids. The V gene end was trimmed by 5 bases and the J gene end by 0 bases; junction bases not matched to a gene: 4. The germline V gene has CDR1 LNHDA and CDR2 SQIVND (reference sequence).

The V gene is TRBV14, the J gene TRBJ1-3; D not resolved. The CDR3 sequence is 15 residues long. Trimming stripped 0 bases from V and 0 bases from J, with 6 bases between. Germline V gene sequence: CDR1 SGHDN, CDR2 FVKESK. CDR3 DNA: TGTGCCAGCAGCCAAGAGGTTACCTCTGGAAACACCATATATTTT. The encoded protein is CASSQEVTSGNTIYF.

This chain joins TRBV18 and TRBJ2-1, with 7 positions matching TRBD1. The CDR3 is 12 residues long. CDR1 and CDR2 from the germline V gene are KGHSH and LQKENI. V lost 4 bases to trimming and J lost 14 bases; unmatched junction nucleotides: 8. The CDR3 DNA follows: TGTGCCAGCTCACGCTCCGAGGGGGCGAAGTTCTTC. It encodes CASSRSEGAKFF.

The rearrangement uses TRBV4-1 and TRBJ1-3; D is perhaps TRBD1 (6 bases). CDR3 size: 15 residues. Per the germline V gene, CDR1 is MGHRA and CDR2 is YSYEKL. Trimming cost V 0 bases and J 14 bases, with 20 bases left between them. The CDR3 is CASSQEFGQGRFLYF. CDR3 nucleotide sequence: TGCGCCAGCAGCCAAGAATTTGGTCAGGGGCGGTTCCTATATTTT.

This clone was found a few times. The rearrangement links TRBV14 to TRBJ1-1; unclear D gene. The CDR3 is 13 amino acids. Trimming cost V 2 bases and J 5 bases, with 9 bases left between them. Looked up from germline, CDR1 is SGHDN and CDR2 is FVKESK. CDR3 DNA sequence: TGTGCCAGCAGCCAAAGTACGAGAACTGAAGCTTTCTTT. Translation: CASSQSTRTEAFF. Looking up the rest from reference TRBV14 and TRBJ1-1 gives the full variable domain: EAGVTQFPSHSVIEKGQTVTLRCDPISGHDNLYWYRRVMGKEIKFLLHFVKESKQDESGMPNNRFLAERTGGTYSTLKVQPAELEDSGVYFCASSQSTRTEAFFGQGTRLTVV.

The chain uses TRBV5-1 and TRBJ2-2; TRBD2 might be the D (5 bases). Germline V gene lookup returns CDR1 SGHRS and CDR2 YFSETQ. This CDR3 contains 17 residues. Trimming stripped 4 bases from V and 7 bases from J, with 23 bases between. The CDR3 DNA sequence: TGCGCCAGCAGCACCCGGACTCCAAACTCGAGAGGCGGGGAGCTGTTTTTT. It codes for CASSTRTPNSRGGELFF.

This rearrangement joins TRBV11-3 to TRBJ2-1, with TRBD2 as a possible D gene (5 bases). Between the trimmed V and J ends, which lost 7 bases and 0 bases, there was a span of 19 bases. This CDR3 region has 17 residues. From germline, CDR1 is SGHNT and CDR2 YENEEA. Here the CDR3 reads CASTPGSGLSSYNEQFF. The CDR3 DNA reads TGTGCCAGCACCCCCGGAAGCGGACTCAGCTCCTACAATGAGCAGTTCTTC.

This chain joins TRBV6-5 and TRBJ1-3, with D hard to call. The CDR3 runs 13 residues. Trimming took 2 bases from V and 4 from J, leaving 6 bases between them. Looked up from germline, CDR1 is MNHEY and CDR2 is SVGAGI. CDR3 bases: TGTGCCAGCAGTTACGGAGGAGGAAACACCATATATTTT. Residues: CASSYGGGNTIYF.

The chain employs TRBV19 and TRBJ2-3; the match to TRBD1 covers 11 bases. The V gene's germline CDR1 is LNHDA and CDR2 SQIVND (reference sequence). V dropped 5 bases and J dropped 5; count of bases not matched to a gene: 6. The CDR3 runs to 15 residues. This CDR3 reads CASSSGTGGLDTQYF. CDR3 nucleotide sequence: TGTGCCAGTAGTTCCGGGACAGGGGGTTTAGATACGCAGTATTTT.

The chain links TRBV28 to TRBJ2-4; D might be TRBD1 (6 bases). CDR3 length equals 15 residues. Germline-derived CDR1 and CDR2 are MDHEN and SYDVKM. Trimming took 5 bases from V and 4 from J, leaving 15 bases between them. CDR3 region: CASSEPPGQKNIQYF. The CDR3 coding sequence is TGTGCCAGCAGTGAACCTCCGGGACAAAAAAACATTCAGTACTTC.

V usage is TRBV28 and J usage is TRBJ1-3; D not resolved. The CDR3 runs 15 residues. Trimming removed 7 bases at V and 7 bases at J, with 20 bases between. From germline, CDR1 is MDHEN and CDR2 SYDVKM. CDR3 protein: CASTVLSPGGNTIYF. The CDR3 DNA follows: TGTGCCAGCACCGTGCTTTCCCCAGGAGGGAACACCATATATTTT.

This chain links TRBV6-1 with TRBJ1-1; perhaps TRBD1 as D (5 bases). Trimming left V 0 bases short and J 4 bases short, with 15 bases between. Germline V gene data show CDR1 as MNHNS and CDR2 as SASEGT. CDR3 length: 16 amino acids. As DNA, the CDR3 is TGTGCCAGCAGTGAAGCTCCGGGCCTCGGGGGCACTGAAGCTTTCTTT. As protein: CASSEAPGLGGTEAFF.

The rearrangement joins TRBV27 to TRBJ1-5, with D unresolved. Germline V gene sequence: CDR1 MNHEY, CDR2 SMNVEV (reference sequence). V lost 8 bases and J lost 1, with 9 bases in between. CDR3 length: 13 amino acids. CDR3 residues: CASSDYSNQPQHF. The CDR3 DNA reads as TGTGCCAGCTCCGATTACAGCAATCAGCCCCAGCATTTT.

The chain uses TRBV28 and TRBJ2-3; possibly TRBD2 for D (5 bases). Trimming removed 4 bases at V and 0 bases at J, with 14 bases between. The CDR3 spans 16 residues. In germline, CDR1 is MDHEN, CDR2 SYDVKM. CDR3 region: CASSSRRLASTDTQYF. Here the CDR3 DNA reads TGTGCCAGCAGTTCCCGACGTCTAGCTAGCACAGATACGCAGTATTTT. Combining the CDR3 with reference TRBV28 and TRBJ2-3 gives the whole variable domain DVKVTQSSRYLVKRTGEKVFLECVQDMDHENMFWYRQDPGLGLRLIYFSYDVKMKEKGDIPEGYSVSREKKERFSLILESASTNQTSMYLCASSSRRLASTDTQYFGPGTRLTVL.

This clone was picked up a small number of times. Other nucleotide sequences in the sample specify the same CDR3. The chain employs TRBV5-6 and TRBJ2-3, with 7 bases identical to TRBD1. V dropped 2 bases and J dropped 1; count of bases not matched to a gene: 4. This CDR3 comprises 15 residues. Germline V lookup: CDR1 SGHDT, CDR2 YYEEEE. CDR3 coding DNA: TGTGCCAGCAGCTTACCCGGGACAGGCACAGATACGCAGTATTTT. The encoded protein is CASSLPGTGTDTQYF.

The CDR3 DNA reads as TGTGCCAGCAGCCAAGGGGAGACCCAGTACTTC. Residues: CASSQGETQYF. The rearrangement links TRBV9 to TRBJ2-5; no clear D. Germline V gene lookup returns CDR1 SGDLS and CDR2 YYNGEE. V was clipped by 4 bases and J by 5 bases, with 6 bases between them. The CDR3 is made up of 11 amino acids. Together with reference TRBV9 and TRBJ2-5, the CDR3 gives the full variable domain: DSGVTQTPKHLITATGQRVTLRCSPRSGDLSVYWYQQSLDQGLQFLIQYYNGEERAKGNILERFSAQQFPDLHSELNLSSLELGDSALYFCASSQGETQYFGPGTRLLVL.

CDR3 residues: CASSYTPYRGDAEAFF. The CDR3 nucleotides are TGTGCCAGCAGTTACACCCCCTACAGGGGAGACGCTGAAGCTTTCTTT. This sequence joins TRBV6-5 and TRBJ1-1; 7 bases are a match to TRBD1. V trimming: 2 bases; J trimming: 6 bases; junction bases outside the gene matches: 12. Germline V gene sequence: CDR1 MNHEY, CDR2 SVGAGI. CDR3 length: 16 amino acids.

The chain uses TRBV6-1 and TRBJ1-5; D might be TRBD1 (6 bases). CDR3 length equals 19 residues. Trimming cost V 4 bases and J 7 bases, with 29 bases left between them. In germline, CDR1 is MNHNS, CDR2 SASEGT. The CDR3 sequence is CASSGLPGQKLLFGQPQHF. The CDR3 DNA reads TGTGCCAGCAGTGGGTTACCGGGACAAAAATTGCTCTTTGGACAGCCCCAGCATTTT.

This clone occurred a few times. CDR3 loop: CASIGRGALGNTIYF. In DNA form, the CDR3 reads TGTGCCAGTATCGGGCGAGGGGCCCTTGGAAACACCATATATTTT. This chain connects TRBV19 to TRBJ1-3, with D possibly being TRBD1 (5 bases). The CDR3 extends over 15 amino acids. V lost 7 bases and J lost 3, with 16 bases in between. Germline CDR1 LNHDA, CDR2 SQIVND (reference sequence). Using reference TRBV19 and TRBJ1-3 for the parts outside the CDR3, the full variable domain is DGGITQSPKYLFRKEGQNVTLSCEQNLNHDAMYWYRQDPGQGLRLIYYSQIVNDFQKGDIAEGYSVSREKKESFPLTVTSAQKNPTAFYLCASIGRGALGNTIYFGEGSWLTVV.

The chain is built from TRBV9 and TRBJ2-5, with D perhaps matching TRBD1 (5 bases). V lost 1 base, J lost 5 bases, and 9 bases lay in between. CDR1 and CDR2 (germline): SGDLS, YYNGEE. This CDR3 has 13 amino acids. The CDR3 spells CASSVYPGETQYF. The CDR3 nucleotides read TGTGCCAGCAGCGTATACCCAGGGGAGACCCAGTACTTC.

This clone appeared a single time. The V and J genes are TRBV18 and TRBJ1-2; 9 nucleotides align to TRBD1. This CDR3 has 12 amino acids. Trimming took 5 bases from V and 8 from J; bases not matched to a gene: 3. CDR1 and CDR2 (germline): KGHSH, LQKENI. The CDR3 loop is CASSRTGEGYTF. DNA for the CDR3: TGTGCCAGCTCAAGGACAGGGGAAGGCTACACCTTC.

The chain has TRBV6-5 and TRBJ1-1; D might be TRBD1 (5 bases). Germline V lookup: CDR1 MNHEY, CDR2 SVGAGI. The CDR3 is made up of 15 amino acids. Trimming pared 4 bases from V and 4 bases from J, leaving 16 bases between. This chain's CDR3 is CASSSRQGRSTEAFF. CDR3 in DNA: TGTGCCAGCAGTTCCCGCCAGGGTAGGAGCACTGAAGCTTTCTTT.

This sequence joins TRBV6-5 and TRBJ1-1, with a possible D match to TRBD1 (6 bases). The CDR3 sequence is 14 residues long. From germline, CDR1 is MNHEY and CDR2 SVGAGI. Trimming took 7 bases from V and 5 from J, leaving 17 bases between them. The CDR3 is CASTTLNRDTEAFF. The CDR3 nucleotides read TGTGCCAGCACCACACTAAACAGGGATACTGAAGCTTTCTTT.

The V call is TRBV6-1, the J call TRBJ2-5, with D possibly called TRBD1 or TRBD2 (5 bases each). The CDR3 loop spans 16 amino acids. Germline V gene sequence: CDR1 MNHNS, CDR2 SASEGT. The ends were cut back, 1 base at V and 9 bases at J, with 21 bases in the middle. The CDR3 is CASSEGGSVRDQSQYF. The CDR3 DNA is TGTGCCAGCAGTGAAGGGGGGAGCGTACGAGATCAGTCCCAGTACTTC.

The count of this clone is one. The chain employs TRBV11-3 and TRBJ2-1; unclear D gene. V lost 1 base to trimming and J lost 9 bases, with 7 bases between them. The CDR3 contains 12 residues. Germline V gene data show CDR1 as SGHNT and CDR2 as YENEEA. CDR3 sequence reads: CASSLVWGEQFF. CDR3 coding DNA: TGTGCCAGCAGCTTAGTTTGGGGTGAGCAGTTCTTC.

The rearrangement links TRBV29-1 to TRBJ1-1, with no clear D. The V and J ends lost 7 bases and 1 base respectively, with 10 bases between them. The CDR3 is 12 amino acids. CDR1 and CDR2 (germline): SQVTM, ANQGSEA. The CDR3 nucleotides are TGCAGCGCCAAGACGGGGAACACTGAAGCTTTCTTT. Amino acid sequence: CSAKTGNTEAFF.

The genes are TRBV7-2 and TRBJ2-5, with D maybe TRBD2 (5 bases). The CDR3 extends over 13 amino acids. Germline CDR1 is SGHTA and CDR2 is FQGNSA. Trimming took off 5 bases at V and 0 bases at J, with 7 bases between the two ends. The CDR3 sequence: CASSTGNQETQYF. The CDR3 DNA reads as TGTGCCAGCAGCACGGGAAACCAAGAGACCCAGTACTTC. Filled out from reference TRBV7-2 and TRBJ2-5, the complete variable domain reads GAGVSQSPSNKVTEKGKDVELRCDPISGHTALYWYRQSLGQGLEFLIYFQGNSAPDKSGLPSDRFSAERTGGSVSTLTIQRTQQEDSAVYLCASSTGNQETQYFGPGTRLLVL.